The T cell receptor (beta chain) described here comes from a study of graft-versus-host responses after intestinal transplantation. About the study: Transplant types were multivisceral, liver-intestinal, or isolated intestinal. Study-level results: Recipient bone marrow held GvH clones, some seen earlier in ileum or blood. After transplant, early declines in HvG clones were associated with peak levels of circulating GvH clones. The presence of high graft-versus-host to host-versus-graft clonal ratios in allografts characterized patients with graft-donor T cell macrochimerism.

Points on this clone: Its target is unknown.

V gave up 5 bases and J gave up 15 bases; unmatched junction bases: 15. The germline gives CDR1 MDHEN, CDR2 SYDVKM. The length of the CDR3 is 14 residues. The protocol was immunoSEQ multiplex PCR, while the TCRdb copy is restricted to in-frame clones and leaves out a portion. Of over 100,000 clones listed, 85% to 95% are singletons. The sequenced sample was unstimulated CD8+ T cells sorted from spleen or lymph node cells, obtained before transplant. The genes are TRBV28 and TRBJ1-4; 7 positions match TRBD1. The sequence came from a human donor who was the organ donor for an intestinal transplant. Here the CDR3 DNA reads TGTGCCAGCAGTCTCGGGACAGAACCCCGGGAGATGTTTTTT. It encodes CASSLGTEPREMFF.